The rows below give T cell receptor beta chains drawn from one sample of a study of regulatory dendritic cells for organ transplantation. The method was immunoSEQ multiplex PCR; TCRdb's version includes in-frame clones alone and lacks a portion of them. This table has approximately 35,000 clones, about 88% appearing once. The sample taken for sequencing was naive CD4+ T cells from blood. The source of these receptors is a human donor in good health. CDR3s include the opening cysteine and the closing phenylalanine or tryptophan.

len: 16
v_gene: TRBV9
CDR3aa: CASSVVGTGKRYGYTF

len: 15
v_gene: TRBV6-5
CDR3aa: CASSLGLSSGNTIYF

len: 11
v_gene: TRBV7-2
CDR3aa: CASSQGPSAFF

len: 17
v_gene: TRBV4-3
CDR3aa: CASSQGALGGLAQPQHF

len: 15
v_gene: TRBV5-1
CDR3aa: CASTLGGDSYNEQFF

len: 14
v_gene: TRBV5-5
CDR3aa: CASSLDSYNSPLHF

len: 15
v_gene: TRBV6-1
CDR3aa: CASSETTGGVYGYTF

len: 14
v_gene: TRBV7-2
CDR3aa: CASSFHSGANVLTF

len: 11
v_gene: TRBV30
CDR3aa: CAWSASYGYTF

len: 16
v_gene: TRBV19
CDR3aa: CASSVGQGEINTEAFF

len: 14
v_gene: TRBV6-5
CDR3aa: CASRAPGPTDTQYF

len: 19
v_gene: TRBV7-3
CDR3aa: CASSSERKDRSSDTGELFF

len: 13
v_gene: TRBV7-2
CDR3aa: CASSPRQGVGYTF

len: 16
v_gene: TRBV7-9
CDR3aa: CASSIQAGTGGHEQYF

len: 15
v_gene: TRBV7-9
CDR3aa: CASSSDRDAKDIQYF

len: 15
v_gene: TRBV28
CDR3aa: CASRGGGRIDQPQHF

len: 16
v_gene: TRBV6-6
CDR3aa: CASSYSIQGVNYEQYF

len: 14
v_gene: TRBV6-5
CDR3aa: CASSYSTPGSGYTF

len: 13
v_gene: TRBV30
CDR3aa: CASSRMGLYGYTF

len: 13
v_gene: TRBV28
CDR3aa: CASSPSRVGTQYF

len: 15
v_gene: TRBV5-1
CDR3aa: CASSGTQGAENGYTF

len: 15
v_gene: TRBV10-2
CDR3aa: CASNGLAGVDNEQFF

len: 15
v_gene: TRBV7-2
CDR3aa: CASSLSTGGVTEAFF

len: 16
v_gene: TRBV4-2
CDR3aa: CASSQDPLANTGELFF

len: 13
v_gene: TRBV19
CDR3aa: CASNKDRGQPQHF

len: 13
v_gene: TRBV10-3
CDR3aa: CATSRDSQETQYF

len: 15
v_gene: TRBV29-1
CDR3aa: CSVAAGTGSYNEQFF

len: 15
v_gene: TRBV11-2
CDR3aa: CASSLGFNSGNTIYF

len: 15
v_gene: TRBV28
CDR3aa: CASSPGLPYVGELFF

len: 13
v_gene: TRBV9
CDR3aa: CASSRAGYNEQFF

len: 15
v_gene: TRBV18
CDR3aa: CASSPGQTTNEKLFF

len: 13
v_gene: TRBV27
CDR3aa: CASSFGGGDIQYF

len: 19
v_gene: TRBV7-9
CDR3aa: CASSSGTASPARPQETQYF

len: 18
v_gene: TRBV19
CDR3aa: CASIPNARVYSGANVLTF

len: 14
v_gene: TRBV10-2
CDR3aa: CASSERRATDTQYF

len: 14
v_gene: TRBV7-2
CDR3aa: CASSTGSYTGELFF

len: 12
v_gene: TRBV7-9
CDR3aa: CASSLADRLITF

len: 17
v_gene: TRBV4-3
CDR3aa: CASSQLHGTDKIYGYTF

len: 15
v_gene: TRBV19
CDR3aa: CASSIVRTNTGELFF

len: 15
v_gene: TRBV10-2
CDR3aa: CASSKPGQGVHEQYF